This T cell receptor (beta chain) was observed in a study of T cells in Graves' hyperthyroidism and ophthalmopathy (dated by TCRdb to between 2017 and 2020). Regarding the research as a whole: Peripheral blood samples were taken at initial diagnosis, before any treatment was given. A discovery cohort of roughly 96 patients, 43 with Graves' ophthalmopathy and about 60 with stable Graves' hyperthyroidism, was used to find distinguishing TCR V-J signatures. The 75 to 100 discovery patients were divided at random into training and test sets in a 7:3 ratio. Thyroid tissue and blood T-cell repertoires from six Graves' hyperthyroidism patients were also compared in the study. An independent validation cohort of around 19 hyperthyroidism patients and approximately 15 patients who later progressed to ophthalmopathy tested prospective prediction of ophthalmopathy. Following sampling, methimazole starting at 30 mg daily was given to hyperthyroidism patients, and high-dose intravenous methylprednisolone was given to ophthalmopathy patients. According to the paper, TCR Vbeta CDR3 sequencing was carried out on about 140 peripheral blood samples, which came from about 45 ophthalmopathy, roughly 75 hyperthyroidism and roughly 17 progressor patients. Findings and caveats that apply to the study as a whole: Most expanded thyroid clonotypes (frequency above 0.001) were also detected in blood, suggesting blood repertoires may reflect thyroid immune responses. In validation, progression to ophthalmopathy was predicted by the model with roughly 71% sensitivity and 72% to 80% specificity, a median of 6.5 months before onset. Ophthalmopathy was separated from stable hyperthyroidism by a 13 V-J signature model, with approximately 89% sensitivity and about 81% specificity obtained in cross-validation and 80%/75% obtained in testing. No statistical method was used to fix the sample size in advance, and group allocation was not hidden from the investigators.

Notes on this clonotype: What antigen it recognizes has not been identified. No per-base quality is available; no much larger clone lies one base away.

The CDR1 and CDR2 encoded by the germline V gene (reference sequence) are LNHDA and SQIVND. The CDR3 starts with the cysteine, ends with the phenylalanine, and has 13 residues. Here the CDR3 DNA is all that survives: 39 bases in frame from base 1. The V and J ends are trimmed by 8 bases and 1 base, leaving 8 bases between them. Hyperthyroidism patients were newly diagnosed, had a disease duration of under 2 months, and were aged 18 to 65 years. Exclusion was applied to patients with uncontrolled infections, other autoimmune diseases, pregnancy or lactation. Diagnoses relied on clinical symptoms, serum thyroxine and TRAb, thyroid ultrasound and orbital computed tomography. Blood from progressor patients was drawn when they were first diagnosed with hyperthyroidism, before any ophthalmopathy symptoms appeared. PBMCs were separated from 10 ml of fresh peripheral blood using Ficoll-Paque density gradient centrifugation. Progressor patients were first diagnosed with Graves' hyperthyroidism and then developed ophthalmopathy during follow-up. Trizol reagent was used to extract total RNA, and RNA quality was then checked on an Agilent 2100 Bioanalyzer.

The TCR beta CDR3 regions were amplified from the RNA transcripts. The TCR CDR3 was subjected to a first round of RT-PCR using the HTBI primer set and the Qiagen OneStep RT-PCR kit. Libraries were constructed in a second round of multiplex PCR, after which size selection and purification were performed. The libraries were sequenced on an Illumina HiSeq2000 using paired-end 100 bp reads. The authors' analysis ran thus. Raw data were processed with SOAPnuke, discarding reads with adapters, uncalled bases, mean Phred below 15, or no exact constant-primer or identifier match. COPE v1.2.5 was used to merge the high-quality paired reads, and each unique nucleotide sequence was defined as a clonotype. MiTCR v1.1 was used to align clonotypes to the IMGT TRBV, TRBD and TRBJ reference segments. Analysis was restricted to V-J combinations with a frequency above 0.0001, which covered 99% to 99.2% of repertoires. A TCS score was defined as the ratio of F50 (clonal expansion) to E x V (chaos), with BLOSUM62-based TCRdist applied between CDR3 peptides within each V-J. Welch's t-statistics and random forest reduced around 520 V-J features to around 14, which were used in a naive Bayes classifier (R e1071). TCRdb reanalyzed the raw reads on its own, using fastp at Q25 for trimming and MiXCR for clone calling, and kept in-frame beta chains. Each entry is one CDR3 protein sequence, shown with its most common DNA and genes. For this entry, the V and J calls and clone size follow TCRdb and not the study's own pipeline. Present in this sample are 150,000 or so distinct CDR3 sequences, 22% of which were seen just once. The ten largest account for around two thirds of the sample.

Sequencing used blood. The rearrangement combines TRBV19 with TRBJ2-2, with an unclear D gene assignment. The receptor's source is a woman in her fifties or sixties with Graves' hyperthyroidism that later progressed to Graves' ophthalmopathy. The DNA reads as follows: TGTGCCAGTGGGTCCAGGAACACCGGGGAGCTGTTTTTT. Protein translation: CASGSRNTGELFF.